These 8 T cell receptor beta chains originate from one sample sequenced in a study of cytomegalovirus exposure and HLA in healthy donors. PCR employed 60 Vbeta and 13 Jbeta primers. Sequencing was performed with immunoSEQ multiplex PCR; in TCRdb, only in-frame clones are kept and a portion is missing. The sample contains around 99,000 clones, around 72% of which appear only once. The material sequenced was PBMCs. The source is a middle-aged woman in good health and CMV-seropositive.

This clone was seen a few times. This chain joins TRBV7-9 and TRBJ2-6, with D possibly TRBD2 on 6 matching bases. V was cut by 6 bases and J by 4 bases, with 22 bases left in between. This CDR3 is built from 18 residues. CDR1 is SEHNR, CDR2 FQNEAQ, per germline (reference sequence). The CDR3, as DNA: TGTGCCAGCAGATCACTCGGGACTGTCCATTCCGGGGCCAACGTCCTGACTTTC. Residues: CASRSLGTVHSGANVLTF.

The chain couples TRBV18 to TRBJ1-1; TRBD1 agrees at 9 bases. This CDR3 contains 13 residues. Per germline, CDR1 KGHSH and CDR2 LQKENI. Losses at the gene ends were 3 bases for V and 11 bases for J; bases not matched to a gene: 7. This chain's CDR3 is CASSPQGDRAAFF. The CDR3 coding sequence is TGTGCCAGCTCACCCCAGGGGGACAGGGCGGCTTTCTTT.

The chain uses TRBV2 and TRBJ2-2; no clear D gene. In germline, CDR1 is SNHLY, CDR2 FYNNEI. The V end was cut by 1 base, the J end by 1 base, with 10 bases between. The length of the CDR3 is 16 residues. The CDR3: CASSEEHHGNTGELFF. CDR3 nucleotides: TGTGCCAGCAGTGAAGAGCATCACGGGAACACCGGGGAGCTGTTTTTT.

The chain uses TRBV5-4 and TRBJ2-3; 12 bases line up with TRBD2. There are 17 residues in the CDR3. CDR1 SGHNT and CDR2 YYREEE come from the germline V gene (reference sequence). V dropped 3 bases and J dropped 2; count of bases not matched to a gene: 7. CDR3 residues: CASSWKLAGGLTDTQYF. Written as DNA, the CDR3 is TGTGCCAGCAGCTGGAAACTAGCGGGGGGCCTCACAGATACGCAGTATTTT. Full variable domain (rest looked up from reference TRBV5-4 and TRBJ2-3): ETGVTQSPTHLIKTRGQQVTLRCSSQSGHNTVSWYQQALGQGPQFIFQYYREEENGRGNFPPRFSGLQFPNYSSELNVNALELDDSALYLCASSWKLAGGLTDTQYFGPGTRLTVL.

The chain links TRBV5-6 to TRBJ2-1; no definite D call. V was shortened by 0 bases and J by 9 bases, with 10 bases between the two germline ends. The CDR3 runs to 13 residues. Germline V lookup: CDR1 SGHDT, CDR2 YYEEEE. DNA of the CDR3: TGTGCCAGCAGCTTGGGTAGTTATCTTGAGCAGTTCTTC. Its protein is CASSLGSYLEQFF. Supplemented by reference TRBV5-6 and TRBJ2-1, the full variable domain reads DAGVTQSPTHLIKTRGQQVTLRCSPKSGHDTVSWYQQALGQGPQFIFQYYEEEERQRGNFPDRFSGHQFPNYSSELNVNALLLGDSALYLCASSLGSYLEQFFGPGTRLTVL.

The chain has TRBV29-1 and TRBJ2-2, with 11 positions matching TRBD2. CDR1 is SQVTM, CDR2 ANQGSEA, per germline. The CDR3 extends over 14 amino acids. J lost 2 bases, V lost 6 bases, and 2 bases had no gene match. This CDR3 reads CSVGTSGNTGELFF. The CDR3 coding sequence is TGCAGCGTAGGGACTAGCGGAAACACCGGGGAGCTGTTTTTT.

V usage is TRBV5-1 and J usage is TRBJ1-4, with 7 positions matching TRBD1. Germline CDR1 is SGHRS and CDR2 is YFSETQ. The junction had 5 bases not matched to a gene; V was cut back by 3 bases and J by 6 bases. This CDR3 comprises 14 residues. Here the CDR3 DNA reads TGCGCCAGCAGCTCAGCAGGGGGACATGAAAAACTGTTTTTT. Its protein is CASSSAGGHEKLFF.

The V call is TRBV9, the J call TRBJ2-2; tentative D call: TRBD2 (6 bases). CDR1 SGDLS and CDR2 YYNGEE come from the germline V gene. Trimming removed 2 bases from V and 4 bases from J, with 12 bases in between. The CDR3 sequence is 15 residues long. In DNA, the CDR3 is TGTGCCAGCAGCGTCCAGTCTAGCGCCACCGGGGAGCTGTTTTTT. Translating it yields CASSVQSSATGELFF.